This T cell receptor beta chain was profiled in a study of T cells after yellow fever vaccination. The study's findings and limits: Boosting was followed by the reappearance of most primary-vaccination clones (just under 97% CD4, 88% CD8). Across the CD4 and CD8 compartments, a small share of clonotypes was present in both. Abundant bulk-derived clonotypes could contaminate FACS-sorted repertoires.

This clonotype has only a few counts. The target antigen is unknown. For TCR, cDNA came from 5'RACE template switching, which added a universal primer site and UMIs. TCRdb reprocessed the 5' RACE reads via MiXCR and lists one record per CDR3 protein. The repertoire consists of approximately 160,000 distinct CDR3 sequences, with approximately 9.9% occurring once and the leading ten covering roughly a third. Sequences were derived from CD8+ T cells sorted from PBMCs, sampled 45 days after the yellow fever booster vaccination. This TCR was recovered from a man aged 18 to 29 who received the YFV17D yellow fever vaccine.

CDR3 nucleotides: TGCGCCAGCAGCCAAGATTTGGTTTCATCATACGGCAGTACGAACACTGAAGCTTTCTTT. This translates into CASSQDLVSSYGSTNTEAFF. This chain joins TRBV4-3 and TRBJ1-1; D not certain. The V gene's germline CDR1 is LGHNA and CDR2 YSLEER. This CDR3 has 20 residues. The V and J ends lost 0 bases and 1 base respectively, with 24 bases between them.